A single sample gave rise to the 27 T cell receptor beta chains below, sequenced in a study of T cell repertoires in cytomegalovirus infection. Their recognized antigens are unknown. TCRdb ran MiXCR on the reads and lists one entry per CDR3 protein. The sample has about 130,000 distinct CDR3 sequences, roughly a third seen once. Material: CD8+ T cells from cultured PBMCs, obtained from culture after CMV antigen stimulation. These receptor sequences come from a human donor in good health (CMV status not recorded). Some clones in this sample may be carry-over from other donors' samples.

The CDR3: CASSPRQDSNEKLFF. Written as DNA, the CDR3 is TGTGCCAGCAGCCCCAGACAGGATTCTAATGAAAAACTGTTTTTT. The chain combines TRBV7-9 with TRBJ1-4; D may be TRBD1 (6 bases). Trimming shortened V by 5 bases and J by 3 bases, and 13 bases separated the two germline ends. CDR3 length: 15 amino acids. Looked up from germline, CDR1 is SEHNR and CDR2 is FQNEAQ (reference sequence).

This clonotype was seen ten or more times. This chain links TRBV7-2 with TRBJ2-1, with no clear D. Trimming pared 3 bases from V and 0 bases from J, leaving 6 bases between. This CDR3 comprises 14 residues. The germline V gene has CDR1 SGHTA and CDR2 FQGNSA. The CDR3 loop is CASSFLSSYNEQFF. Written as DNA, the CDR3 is TGTGCCAGCAGCTTCCTGAGCTCCTACAATGAGCAGTTCTTC.

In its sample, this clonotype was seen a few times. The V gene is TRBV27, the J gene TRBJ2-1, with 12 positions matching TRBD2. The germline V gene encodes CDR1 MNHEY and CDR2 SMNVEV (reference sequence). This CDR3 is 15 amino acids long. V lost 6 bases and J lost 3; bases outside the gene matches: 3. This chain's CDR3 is CASRLAGGNYNEQFF. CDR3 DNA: TGTGCCAGCAGGCTAGCGGGGGGGAACTACAATGAGCAGTTCTTC.

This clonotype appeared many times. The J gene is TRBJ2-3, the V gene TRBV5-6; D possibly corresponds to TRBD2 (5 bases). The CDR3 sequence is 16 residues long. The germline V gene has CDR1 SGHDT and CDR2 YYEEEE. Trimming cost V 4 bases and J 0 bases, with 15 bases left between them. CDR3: CASSQTDSPSTDTQYF. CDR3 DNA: TGTGCCAGCAGCCAAACGGACTCCCCTAGCACAGATACGCAGTATTTT.

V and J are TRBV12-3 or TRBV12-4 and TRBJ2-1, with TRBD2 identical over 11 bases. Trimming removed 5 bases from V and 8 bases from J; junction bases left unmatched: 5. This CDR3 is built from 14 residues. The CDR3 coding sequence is TGTGCCAGCAGTCCTAGCGGGGGGAGGGATGAGCAGTTCTTC. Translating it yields CASSPSGGRDEQFF.

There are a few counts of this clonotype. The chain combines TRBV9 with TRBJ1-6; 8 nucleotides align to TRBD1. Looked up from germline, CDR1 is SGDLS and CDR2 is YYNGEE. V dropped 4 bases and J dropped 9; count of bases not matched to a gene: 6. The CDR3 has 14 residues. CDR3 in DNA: TGTGCCAGCAGCCTAGATACAGGGGGTTCACCCCTCCACTTT. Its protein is CASSLDTGGSPLHF.

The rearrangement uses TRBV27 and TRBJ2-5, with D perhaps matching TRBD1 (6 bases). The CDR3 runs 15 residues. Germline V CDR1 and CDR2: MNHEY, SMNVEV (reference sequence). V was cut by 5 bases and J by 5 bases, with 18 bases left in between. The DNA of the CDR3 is TGTGCCAGCAGTCCCCATTCGACAGGCGGGGAGACCCAGTACTTC. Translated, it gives CASSPHSTGGETQYF.

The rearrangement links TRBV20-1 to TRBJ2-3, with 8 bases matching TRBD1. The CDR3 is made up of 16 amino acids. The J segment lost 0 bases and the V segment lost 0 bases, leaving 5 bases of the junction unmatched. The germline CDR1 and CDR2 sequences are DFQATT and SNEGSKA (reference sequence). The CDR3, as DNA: TGCAGTGCTAGAGACGACAGGGGAAGGAGCACAGATACGCAGTATTTT. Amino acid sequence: CSARDDRGRSTDTQYF.

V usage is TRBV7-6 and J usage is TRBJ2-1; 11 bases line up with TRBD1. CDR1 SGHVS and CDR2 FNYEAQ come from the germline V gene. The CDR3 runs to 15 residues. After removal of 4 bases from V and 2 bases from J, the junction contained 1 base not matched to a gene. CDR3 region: CASSWGQGAYNEQFF. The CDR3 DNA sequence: TGTGCCAGCAGCTGGGGACAGGGGGCCTACAATGAGCAGTTCTTC.

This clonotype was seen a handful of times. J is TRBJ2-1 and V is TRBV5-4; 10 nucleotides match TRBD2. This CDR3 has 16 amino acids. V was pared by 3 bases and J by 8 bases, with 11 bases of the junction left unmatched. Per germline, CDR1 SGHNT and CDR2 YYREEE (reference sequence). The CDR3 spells CASSSKERGGWDEQFF. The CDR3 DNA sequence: TGTGCCAGCAGCTCGAAGGAGCGGGGGGGCTGGGATGAGCAGTTCTTC.

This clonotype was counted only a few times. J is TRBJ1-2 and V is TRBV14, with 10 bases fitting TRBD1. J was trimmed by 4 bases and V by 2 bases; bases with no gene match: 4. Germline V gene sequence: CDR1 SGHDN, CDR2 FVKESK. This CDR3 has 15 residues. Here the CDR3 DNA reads TGTGCCAGCAGCCAAACACGACAGGGGGCCTATGGCTACACCTTC. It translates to CASSQTRQGAYGYTF.

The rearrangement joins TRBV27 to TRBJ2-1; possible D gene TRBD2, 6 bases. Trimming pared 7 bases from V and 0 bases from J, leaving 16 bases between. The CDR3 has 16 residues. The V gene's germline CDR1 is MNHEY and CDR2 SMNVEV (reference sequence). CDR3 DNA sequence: TGTGCCAGCACCCAAGGCGGGGCTAGCTCCTACAATGAGCAGTTCTTC. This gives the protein CASTQGGASSYNEQFF.

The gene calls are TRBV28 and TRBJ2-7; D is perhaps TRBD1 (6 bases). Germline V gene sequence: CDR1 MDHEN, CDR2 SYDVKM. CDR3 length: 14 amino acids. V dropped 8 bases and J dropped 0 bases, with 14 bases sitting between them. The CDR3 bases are TGTGCCAGCGGATTACAGGGAAACTCCTACGAGCAGTACTTC. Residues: CASGLQGNSYEQYF.

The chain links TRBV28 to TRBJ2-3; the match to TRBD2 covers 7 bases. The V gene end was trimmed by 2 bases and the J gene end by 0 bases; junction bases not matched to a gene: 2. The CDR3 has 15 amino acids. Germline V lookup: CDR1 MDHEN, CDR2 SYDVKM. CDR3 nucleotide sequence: TGTGCCAGCAGTTTAGGACTAGGAAGCACAGATACGCAGTATTTT. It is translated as CASSLGLGSTDTQYF.

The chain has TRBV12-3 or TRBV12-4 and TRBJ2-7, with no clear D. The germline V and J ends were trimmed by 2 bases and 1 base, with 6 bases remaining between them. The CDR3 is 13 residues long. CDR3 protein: CASSLYRSYEQYF. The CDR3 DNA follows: TGTGCCAGCAGTTTATACCGATCCTACGAGCAGTACTTC.

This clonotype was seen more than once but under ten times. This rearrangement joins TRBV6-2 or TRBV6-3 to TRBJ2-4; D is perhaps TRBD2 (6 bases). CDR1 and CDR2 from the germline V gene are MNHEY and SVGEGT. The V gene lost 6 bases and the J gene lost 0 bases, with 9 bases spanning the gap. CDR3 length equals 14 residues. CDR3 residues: CASSGRGAKNIQYF. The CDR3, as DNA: TGTGCCAGCAGCGGGCGGGGAGCCAAAAACATTCAGTACTTC.

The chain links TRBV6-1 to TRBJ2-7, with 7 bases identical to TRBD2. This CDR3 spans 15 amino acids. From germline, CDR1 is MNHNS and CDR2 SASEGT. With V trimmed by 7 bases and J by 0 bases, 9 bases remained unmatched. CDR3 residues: CASTLGGDHSYEQYF. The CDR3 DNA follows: TGTGCCAGCACCTTGGGGGGGGACCACTCCTACGAGCAGTACTTC.

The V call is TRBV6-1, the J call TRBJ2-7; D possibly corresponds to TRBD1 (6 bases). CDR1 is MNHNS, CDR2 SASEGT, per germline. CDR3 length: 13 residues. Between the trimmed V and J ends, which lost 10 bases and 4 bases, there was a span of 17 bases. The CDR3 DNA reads TGTGCCACCCGGGGAAGGGGGACGTACGAGCAGTACTTC. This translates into CATRGRGTYEQYF.

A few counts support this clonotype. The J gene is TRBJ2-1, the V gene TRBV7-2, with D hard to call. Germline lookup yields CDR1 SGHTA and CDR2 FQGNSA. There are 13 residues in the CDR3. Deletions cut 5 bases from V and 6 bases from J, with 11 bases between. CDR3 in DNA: TGTGCCAGCAGCCAAGGGCTTTTCAATGAGCAGTTCTTC. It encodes CASSQGLFNEQFF.

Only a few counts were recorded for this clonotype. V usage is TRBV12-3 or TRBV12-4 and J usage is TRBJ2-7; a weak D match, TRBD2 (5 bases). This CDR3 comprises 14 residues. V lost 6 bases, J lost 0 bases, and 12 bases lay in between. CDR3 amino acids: CASSRGLHSYEQYF. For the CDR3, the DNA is TGTGCCAGCAGCCGTGGACTGCACTCCTACGAGCAGTACTTC.

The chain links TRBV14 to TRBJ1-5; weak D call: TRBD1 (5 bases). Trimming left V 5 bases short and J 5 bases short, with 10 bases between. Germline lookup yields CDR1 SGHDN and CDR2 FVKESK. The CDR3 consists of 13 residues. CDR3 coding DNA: TGTGCCAGCAGCGCAGAAGGGGATCAGCCCCAGCATTTT. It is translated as CASSAEGDQPQHF. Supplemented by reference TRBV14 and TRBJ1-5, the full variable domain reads EAGVTQFPSHSVIEKGQTVTLRCDPISGHDNLYWYRRVMGKEIKFLLHFVKESKQDESGMPNNRFLAERTGGTYSTLKVQPAELEDSGVYFCASSAEGDQPQHFGDGTRLSIL.

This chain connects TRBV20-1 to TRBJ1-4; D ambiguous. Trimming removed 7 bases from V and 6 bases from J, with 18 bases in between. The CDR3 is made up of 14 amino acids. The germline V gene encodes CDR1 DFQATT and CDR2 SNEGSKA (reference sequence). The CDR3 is CSVPEMGIDEKLFF. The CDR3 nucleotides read TGCAGTGTTCCTGAGATGGGTATCGATGAAAAACTGTTTTTT.

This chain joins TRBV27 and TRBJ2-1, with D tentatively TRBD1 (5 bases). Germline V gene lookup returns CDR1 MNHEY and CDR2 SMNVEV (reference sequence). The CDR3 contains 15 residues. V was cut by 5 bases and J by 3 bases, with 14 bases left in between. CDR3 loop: CASSPNAGLYNEQFF. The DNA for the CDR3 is TGTGCCAGCAGTCCAAACGCAGGGCTCTACAATGAGCAGTTCTTC.

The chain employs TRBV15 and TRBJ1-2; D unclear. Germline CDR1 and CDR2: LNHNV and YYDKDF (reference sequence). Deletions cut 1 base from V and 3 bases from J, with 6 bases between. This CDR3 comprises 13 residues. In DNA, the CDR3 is TGTGCCACCAGCAGAGCTTCGGACTATGGCTACACCTTC. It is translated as CATSRASDYGYTF.

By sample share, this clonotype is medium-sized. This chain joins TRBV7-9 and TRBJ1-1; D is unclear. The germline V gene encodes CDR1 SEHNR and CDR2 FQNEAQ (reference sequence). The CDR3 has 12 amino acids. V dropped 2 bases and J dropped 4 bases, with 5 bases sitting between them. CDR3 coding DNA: TGTGCCAGCAGCTTAATTTCCACTGAAGCTTTCTTT. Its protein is CASSLISTEAFF.

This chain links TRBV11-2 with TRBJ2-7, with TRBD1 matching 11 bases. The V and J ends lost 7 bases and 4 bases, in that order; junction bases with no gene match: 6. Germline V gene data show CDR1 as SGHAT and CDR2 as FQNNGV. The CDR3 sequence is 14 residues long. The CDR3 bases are TGTGCCAGCAACATCGGACAGGGGGCATACGAGCAGTACTTC. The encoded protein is CASNIGQGAYEQYF.

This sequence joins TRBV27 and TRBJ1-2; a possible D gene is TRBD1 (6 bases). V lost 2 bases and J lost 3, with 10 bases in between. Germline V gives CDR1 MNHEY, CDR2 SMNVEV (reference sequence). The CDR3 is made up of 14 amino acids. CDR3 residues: CASSLGGQHYGYTF. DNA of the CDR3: TGTGCCAGCAGTTTAGGCGGACAGCACTATGGCTACACCTTC.